These T cell receptor beta chains were read from a single sample in a study of T cell changes during pregnancy in multiple sclerosis. Sequencing used immunoSEQ multiplex PCR; TCRdb keeps in-frame clones, though not all of them. The sample carries 40,000 or so clones, about nine tenths recorded once. This sample comprised peripheral blood, obtained in the third trimester of pregnancy. These receptors all come from a female donor in good health, enrolled as a control in a pregnancy study. The CDR3 runs from the conserved cysteine through the conserved F or W. The order of the fields is D gene, J gene, V gene, clone size, CDR3 DNA, CDR3 protein. A D gene is named only where the DNA matches it firmly. Clone size is shown for a subset of rows, as once, few, many or a class of expanded clone.

- TRBJ1-3 TRBV19 - TGTGCCAGTGCCGGGACACAGGTCTCTGGAAACACCATATATTTT CASAGTQVSGNTIYF
TRBD1 TRBJ1-2 TRBV11-3 once TGTGCCAGCAGCAGAAACAGGGGCGACTATGGCTACACCTTC CASSRNRGDYGYTF
- TRBJ1-1 TRBV11-2 - TGTGCCAGCAGCTTAGAGCTAGTGGAGAGACCTTTCGCTGAAGCTTTCTTT CASSLELVERPFAEAFF
- TRBJ2-4 TRBV4-3 many TGCGCCAGCAGCCAGGGACCGGAGGGACCAAAAAACATTCAGTACTTC CASSQGPEGPKNIQYF
TRBD2 TRBJ2-1 TRBV9 - TGTGCCAGCAGCGTATCGCTAGCGGGGGGGCGGAATGAGCAGTTCTTC CASSVSLAGGRNEQFF
TRBD2 TRBJ2-5 TRBV29-1 - TGCAGCCCCGGGGGAGGGCTTGGAGAGACCCAGTACTTC CSPGGGLGETQYF
TRBD1 TRBJ2-3 TRBV13 - TGTGCCAGCAGCTCCCGACAGGGCAGCACAGATACGCAGTATTTT CASSSRQGSTDTQYF
- TRBJ2-7 TRBV19 - TGTGCCAGTAGTATCGGTACGGGGGGCCCAGGCTACGAGCAGTACTTC CASSIGTGGPGYEQYF
- TRBJ2-7 TRBV7-9 - TGTGCCAGCAGCGGCAGGGCAAGGGACACCTCCAACGAGCAGTACTTC CASSGRARDTSNEQYF
- TRBJ1-1 TRBV4-2 - TGTGCCAGCAGCCAAGTGAGAGACACTGAAGCTTTCTTT CASSQVRDTEAFF
- TRBJ2-7 TRBV12-5 - TGTGCTAGTGGTTCGGGGTACGAGCAGTACTTC CASGSGYEQYF
- TRBJ2-7 TRBV28 few TGTGCCAGCAGTCGACAGGAGCCCTACGAGCAGTACTTC CASSRQEPYEQYF
TRBD2 TRBJ2-5 TRBV6-5 once TGTGCCAGCAGTTTCTCCGGACTAGCGGAAGAGACCCAGTACTTC CASSFSGLAEETQYF
- TRBJ2-7 TRBV4-1 - TGCGCCAGCAGCCAAGTGGCTTCCTACGAGCAGTACTTC CASSQVASYEQYF
- TRBJ1-5 TRBV7-8 once TGTGCCAGCAGTCGCGACAGAGGGGGTCAGCCCCAGCATTTT CASSRDRGGQPQHF
TRBD2 TRBJ2-1 TRBV6-1 once TGTGCCAGCAGTGAAGCGCTCTCGGCTAGCGGGGGCTCCTACAATGAGCAGTTCTTC CASSEALSASGGSYNEQFF
- TRBJ2-1 TRBV11-3 - TGTGCCAGCAGCTTACAGGGGGGCAATGAGCAGTTCTTC CASSLQGGNEQFF
TRBD2 TRBJ2-5 TRBV9 - TGTGCCAGCAGCCCACGGGGGGGAGGGGCGGGAGAGGGAGAGACCCAGTACTTC CASSPRGGGAGEGETQYF
TRBD1 TRBJ2-7 TRBV7-2 - TGTGCCAGCAGCCCGGACAGGGGGAACATCTACGAGCAGTACTTC CASSPDRGNIYEQYF
TRBD1 TRBJ1-6 TRBV7-6 - TGTGCCAGCAGCCGGGGACAGCGCAATTCACCCCTCCACTTT CASSRGQRNSPLHF
TRBD1 TRBJ1-4 TRBV29-1 - TGCAGCGCCGGACAGGGTGTTGGAGAAGGAAAACTGTTTTTT CSAGQGVGEGKLFF
- TRBJ1-5 TRBV12-1 once TGTGCCAGCAGCCCCCTCGCCCTGAGGGAGGACAATCAGCCCCAGCATTTT CASSPLALREDNQPQHF
TRBD2 TRBJ2-7 TRBV27 - TGTGCCAGCAGTTTAGTGGGTAGCGGGGGACCTTACGAGCAGTACTTC CASSLVGSGGPYEQYF
TRBD2 TRBJ2-7 TRBV2 - TGTGCCAGCAGCGACACACCAGCGGGAGGGCCGAAGGAGCAGTACTTC CASSDTPAGGPKEQYF
- TRBJ2-6 TRBV6-1 once TGTGCCAGCAGTGACGGTTACAGGGTTAGCGTCCTGACTTTC CASSDGYRVSVLTF
- TRBJ1-1 TRBV18 - TGTGCCAGCTCATTAAAACAGGTAACTGAAGCTTTCTTT CASSLKQVTEAFF
TRBD2 TRBJ2-2 TRBV7-3 few TGTGCCAGCAGCCCCGGGACTAGCTTGCCCGGGGAGCTGTTTTTT CASSPGTSLPGELFF
TRBD1 TRBJ2-3 TRBV18 - TGTGCCAGCTCACCCTACGACAGGGCACGGAATACGCAGTATTTT CASSPYDRARNTQYF
- TRBJ1-6 TRBV11-2 - TGTGCCAGCAGCCCCGGTCGGAGTAATAATTCACCCCTCCACTTT CASSPGRSNNSPLHF
- TRBJ2-1 TRBV5-1 - TGCGCCAGCAGCTTGGCAGGGGCGGCCTACAATGAGCAGTTCTTC CASSLAGAAYNEQFF
TRBD1 TRBJ2-2 TRBV30 few TGTGCCTGGAGTGACCCCCGGACAGGGGACACCGGGGAGCTGTTTTTT CAWSDPRTGDTGELFF
- TRBJ1-1 TRBV5-5 - TGTGCCAGCAGCTTGGGCCTCCAGGTCATGAACACTGAAGCTTTCTTT CASSLGLQVMNTEAFF
TRBD1 TRBJ1-2 TRBV7-2 - TGTGCCAGCAGCTTAGCCGGCAGGGGGCAACATGGCTACACCTTC CASSLAGRGQHGYTF
- TRBJ2-2 TRBV19 - TGTGCCAGTAGTATGGTTCTAGCTACCGGGGAGCTGTTTTTT CASSMVLATGELFF
- TRBJ2-5 TRBV11-3 - TGTGCCAGCAGCTTCGGTAGCACGGAGACCCAGTACTTC CASSFGSTETQYF
TRBD1 TRBJ2-5 TRBV29-1 once TGCAGCGTTGGGGGACAGGGACGAGGAGAGACCCAGTACTTC CSVGGQGRGETQYF
TRBD2 TRBJ2-1 TRBV5-1 - TGCGCCAGCAGCCCAGGACTGGGGGGGGTGTTGGATGAGCAGTTCTTC CASSPGLGGVLDEQFF
TRBD1 TRBJ1-4 TRBV14 - TGTGCCAGCAGCCCTTATAGGGGGCGCGGGGAAAAACTGTTTTTT CASSPYRGRGEKLFF
TRBD2 TRBJ2-1 TRBV6-6 - TGTGCCAGCAGTTACTCGGGACTAGGGTACAATGAGCAGTTCTTC CASSYSGLGYNEQFF
- TRBJ2-1 TRBV11-2 - TGTGCCAGCAGCTTAGCTGGGGCGGGAAGTCCGTTCTTC CASSLAGAGSPFF
- TRBJ2-7 TRBV27 once TGTGCCAGCAGTTCCTACAGGGCTCTAGGCGACGAGCAGTACTTC CASSSYRALGDEQYF
- TRBJ1-5 TRBV28 once TGTGCCAGCAGTCGGAGGGAGGGGGTTCTAAATCAGCCCCAGCATTTT CASSRREGVLNQPQHF
- TRBJ1-3 TRBV28 - TGTGCCAGCAGCCCTGGACAGCCTGGAAACACCATATATTTT CASSPGQPGNTIYF
- TRBJ2-4 TRBV9 - TGTGCCAGCAGCGTCACCGGGGGTGCTGGAAGTGGGGACATTCAGTACTTC CASSVTGGAGSGDIQYF
TRBD1 TRBJ2-3 TRBV10-3 once TGTGCCATCACCCGACAGGGGTTCACAGATACGCAGTATTTT CAITRQGFTDTQYF
TRBD2 TRBJ2-3 TRBV7-3 - TGTGCCAGCAGCTCCCTAGCGGGGGGGAGCACAGATACGCAGTATTTT CASSSLAGGSTDTQYF
TRBD1 TRBJ1-6 TRBV25-1 - TGTGCCAGCACCGGAAGGTCAGGGGGAGGTAATTCACCCCTCCACTTT CASTGRSGGGNSPLHF
TRBD2 TRBJ2-3 TRBV4-1 - TGCGCCAGCAGCCAAGGGACTAGCGGGGGGGGGACAGATACGCAGTATTTT CASSQGTSGGGTDTQYF